This entry lists 17 T cell receptor beta chains sequenced from one sample in a study of beta chain features in type 1 diabetes. Regarding the study as a whole: Patients with Type 1 diabetes showed moderately but significantly shorter TCRB CDR3s in all four CD4+ subsets.

Their antigen targets remain unknown. The sequenced template was cDNA made from the entire isolated RNA. Clones were read by immunoSEQ multiplex PCR, and TCRdb kept only the in-frame ones, dropping some. This table holds about 240,000 clones, approximately 14% found once. What was sequenced was naive CD4+ T cells from blood. Every receptor here comes from a man aged 30 to 39 with type 1 diabetes.

CDR3 coding DNA: TGTGCCAGCAGCTTAGCCTTGGACAGTTTGGCCTACACCTTC. The encoded protein is CASSLALDSLAYTF. The chain combines TRBV7-9 with TRBJ1-2; a possible D gene is TRBD1 (6 bases). In germline, CDR1 is SEHNR, CDR2 FQNEAQ (reference sequence). The CDR3 length is 14 residues. V was clipped by 0 bases and J by 10 bases, with 15 bases between them.

The chain uses TRBV4-1 and TRBJ2-2; 9 bases are a match to TRBD1. This CDR3 is built from 14 residues. Trimming removed 5 bases from V and 4 bases from J; junction bases left unmatched: 2. Looked up from germline, CDR1 is MGHRA and CDR2 is YSYEKL. For the CDR3, the DNA is TGCGCCAGCAGCACACAGGGGGCCACCGGGGAGCTGTTTTTT. Encoded protein: CASSTQGATGELFF.

Details on this clone: The sample contains more than one DNA sequence encoding this CDR3. This rearrangement joins TRBV5-1 to TRBJ1-1; 7 positions agree with TRBD1. J gave up 0 bases and V 0 bases, and 2 bases lay outside the gene matches. Germline CDR1 is SGHRS and CDR2 is YFSETQ. The CDR3 contains 15 residues. The CDR3 DNA reads as TGCGCCAGCAGCTTGGGGGACAGATTGAACACTGAAGCTTTCTTT. Its protein product is CASSLGDRLNTEAFF.

This clone was recorded a few times. The V call is TRBV5-1, the J call TRBJ1-1; maybe TRBD1 (5 bases). The CDR3 runs to 16 residues. Germline assignment: CDR1 SGHRS and CDR2 YFSETQ. The V and J ends lost 1 base and 5 bases respectively, with 18 bases between them. The CDR3: CASSLRTPTLRTEAFF. DNA of the CDR3: TGCGCCAGCAGCTTGAGGACACCCACCCTTAGGACTGAAGCTTTCTTT.

This clone was seen more than once but under ten times. This chain connects TRBV18 to TRBJ1-1, with TRBD1 as a possible D gene (5 bases). V was pared by 5 bases and J by 1 base, with 14 bases between. CDR1 is KGHSH and CDR2 is LQKENI in the germline V gene. This CDR3 spans 15 amino acids. CDR3 in DNA: TGTGCCAGCTCAAGCCCACAGGATCAGAACACTGAAGCTTTCTTT. Translating gives CASSSPQDQNTEAFF.

This clone was detected only a few times. The chain recombines TRBV7-9 with TRBJ2-1; TRBD2 matches at 11 bases. Per germline, CDR1 SEHNR and CDR2 FQNEAQ (reference sequence). The CDR3 has 15 amino acids. V lost 5 bases to trimming and J lost 7 bases; unmatched junction nucleotides: 7. CDR3 amino acids: CASSPGTSGLNEQFF. The CDR3 bases are TGTGCCAGCAGCCCTGGGACTAGCGGACTTAATGAGCAGTTCTTC.

Only a few counts were recorded for this clone. V usage is TRBV7-9 and J usage is TRBJ2-3; 14 bases line up with TRBD2. This CDR3 has 15 residues. Germline CDR1 SEHNR, CDR2 FQNEAQ (reference sequence). V was clipped by 4 bases and J by 4 bases; unmatched bases: 1. The CDR3 loop reads CASSWGLAGADTQYF. The CDR3 DNA is TGTGCCAGCAGCTGGGGACTAGCGGGGGCAGATACGCAGTATTTT.

This clone occurred a few times. The chain employs TRBV5-1 and TRBJ2-4, with a tentative D call TRBD1 (6 bases). Germline-derived CDR1 and CDR2 are SGHRS and YFSETQ. V gave up 0 bases and J gave up 5 bases, with 6 bases separating them. The CDR3 has 13 amino acids. The CDR3 loop is CASSLGQENIQYF. The CDR3 DNA sequence: TGCGCCAGCAGCTTGGGACAGGAAAACATTCAGTACTTC.

This sequence joins TRBV5-6 and TRBJ1-3, with 8 bases aligning to TRBD1. This CDR3 has 14 amino acids. From germline, CDR1 is SGHDT and CDR2 YYEEEE. Germline trimming cut 3 bases from V and 2 bases from J; bases unmatched to any gene: 1. The CDR3 coding sequence is TGTGCCAGCAGCTCCAGGGGGCCTGGAAACACCATATATTTT. This translates into CASSSRGPGNTIYF.

The chain uses TRBV6-5 and TRBJ1-1; possible D gene TRBD1, 6 bases. This CDR3 is 15 amino acids long. The V gene's germline CDR1 is MNHEY and CDR2 SVGAGI. V was trimmed by 7 bases and J by 1 base, leaving 16 bases between them. CDR3 in DNA: TGTGCCAGCACCGAGTTGGCAGGGGCGAACACTGAAGCTTTCTTT. Residues: CASTELAGANTEAFF.

This clone was seen more than once but under ten times. The rearrangement joins TRBV20-1 to TRBJ1-2; D is unresolved. The CDR3 totals 11 residues. The germline V gene has CDR1 DFQATT and CDR2 SNEGSKA (reference sequence). V was shortened by 3 bases and J by 6 bases, with 8 bases between the two germline ends. CDR3 nucleotide sequence: TGCAGTGCTAGCTCCGAGGATGGCTACACCTTC. Amino acids: CSASSEDGYTF.

The chain carries TRBV7-8 and TRBJ1-1; D ambiguous. The germline gives CDR1 SGHVS, CDR2 FQNEAQ. The CDR3 is 11 amino acids. V lost 0 bases, J lost 14 bases, and 10 bases lay in between. The CDR3 bases are TGTGCCAGCAGCTTAGCGGGCCCCCCATTCTTT. It translates to CASSLAGPPFF.

The gene calls are TRBV2 and TRBJ2-1; the match to TRBD2 covers 9 bases. J was trimmed by 7 bases and V by 9 bases; bases with no gene match: 10. CDR3 length: 14 residues. Germline CDR1 SNHLY, CDR2 FYNNEI. The CDR3 DNA follows: TGTGCCAGTAGCGTAGCGGGAGAGGGGAATGAGCAGTTCTTC. It codes for CASSVAGEGNEQFF.

The CDR3 reads CASSMGRRAETQYF. The CDR3 DNA reads TGTGCCAGTAGTATGGGGAGACGTGCGGAGACCCAGTACTTC. The rearrangement uses TRBV19 and TRBJ2-5, with TRBD2 as a possible D gene (5 bases). The length of the CDR3 is 14 residues. Germline CDR1 reads LNHDA; CDR2 reads SQIVND (reference sequence). V shed 3 bases and J shed 5 bases, with 13 bases lying between them.

CDR3 amino acids: CASSLGEEKLFF. The CDR3 DNA is TGTGCCAGCAGCTTAGGAGAGGAAAAACTGTTTTTT. The chain combines TRBV7-9 with TRBJ1-4; D uncertain. CDR3 length: 12 amino acids. V was pared by 1 base and J by 8 bases, with 5 bases between. The germline V gene has CDR1 SEHNR and CDR2 FQNEAQ (reference sequence).

This chain connects TRBV6-6 to TRBJ2-2; D is undetermined. V was clipped by 8 bases and J by 4 bases, with 14 bases between them. The CDR3 contains 14 residues. The germline V gene encodes CDR1 MNHNY and CDR2 SVGAGI (reference sequence). CDR3 loop: CASLYEDFTGELFF. DNA for the CDR3: TGTGCCAGCCTCTATGAGGATTTCACCGGGGAGCTGTTTTTT.

This clone was seen more than once but under ten times. The chain carries TRBV6-1 and TRBJ1-1; 8 nucleotides line up with TRBD1. CDR1 and CDR2 (germline): MNHNS, SASEGT. The V and J ends lost 11 bases and 4 bases, in that order; junction bases with no gene match: 6. The CDR3 runs to 12 residues. DNA of the CDR3: TGTGCCTCACAGGGGGGAATCACTGAAGCTTTCTTT. This sequence encodes CASQGGITEAFF.